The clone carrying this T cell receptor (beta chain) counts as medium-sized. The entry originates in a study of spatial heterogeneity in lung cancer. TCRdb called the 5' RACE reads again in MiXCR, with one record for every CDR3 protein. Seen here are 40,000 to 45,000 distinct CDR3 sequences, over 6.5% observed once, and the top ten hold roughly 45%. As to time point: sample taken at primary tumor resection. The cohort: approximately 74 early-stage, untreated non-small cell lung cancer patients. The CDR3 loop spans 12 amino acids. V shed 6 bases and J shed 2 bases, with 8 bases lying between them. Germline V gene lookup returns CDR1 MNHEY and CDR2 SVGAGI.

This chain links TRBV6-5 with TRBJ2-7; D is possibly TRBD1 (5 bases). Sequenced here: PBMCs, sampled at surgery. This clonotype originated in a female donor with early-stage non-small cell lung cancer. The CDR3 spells CASRAGTYEQYF. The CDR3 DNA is TGTGCCAGCAGGGCAGGGACCTACGAGCAGTACTTC.